This entry concerns a single T cell receptor beta chain. The antigen is unknown. This CDR3 is built from 18 residues. J was trimmed by 6 bases and V by 4 bases; bases with no gene match: 11. The germline V gene encodes CDR1 SGHNT and CDR2 YENEEA. The data stem from a study of cytomegalovirus exposure and HLA in healthy donors. Study overall: The study's early data release held roughly 91 million unique TCRs from HLA-typed donors.

PCR employed 60 Vbeta and 13 Jbeta primers. Assay used: immunoSEQ multiplex PCR; TCRdb lists only in-frame clones, some missing. The data show about 130,000 clones, around 77% seen once. Broader study findings: Some V segments (TRBV6-2 and TRBV6-3 among them) were excluded as indistinguishable. Equally common other TCR beta chains were less clonally expanded than HLA-associated ones, a later analysis found.

This chain uses TRBV11-3 with TRBJ2-3; TRBD2 agrees at 15 bases. This receptor was obtained from a man aged 50-59 years in good health and CMV-seronegative. Source material: PBMCs. CDR3 DNA sequence: TGTGCCAGCAGCTCGGGACTAGCGGGAGGTCCCGGAGCGGATACGCAGTATTTT. Residues: CASSSGLAGGPGADTQYF.